This record covers a single T cell receptor beta chain. Its antigen is undetermined. The data originate from a study of cytomegalovirus exposure and HLA in healthy donors. Study-wide points: CMV serostatus was the only immune exposure information that was available. As confirmed in vitro, three CMV-associated chains were specific for CMV antigens. V- and J-gene trimming of TCR beta was linked (in a later analysis) to a missense DCLRE1C variant.

This PCR relied on a set of 60 Vbeta primers and 13 Jbeta primers. Per the original data handling: In a later analysis, the count reached about 82 million unique TCR beta chains, with 9 million to 11 million shared. Libraries were prepared by immunoSEQ multiplex PCR; TCRdb keeps only in-frame clonotypes and omits some of them. V and J calls plus clone size are reproduced from that table; the DNA served to infer D and trimming. There are roughly 190,000 clones in the sample; roughly 74% occur only once, and roughly 14% lies in the top ten. The sequenced sample consisted of PBMCs. The clonotype was recovered from a woman in her 30s in good health and CMV-seropositive.

In DNA, the CDR3 is TGTGCCACCAGCAGGGGGGGAACGGAGCGTCGAGCTAGCAATGAGCAGTTCTTC. It translates to CATSRGGTERRASNEQFF. The rearrangement links TRBV15 to TRBJ2-1, with D perhaps matching TRBD2 (6 bases). Germline V gene sequence: CDR1 LNHNV, CDR2 YYDKDF (reference sequence). The CDR3 extends over 18 amino acids. Deletions cut 3 bases from V and 6 bases from J, with 24 bases between.